This T cell receptor (beta chain) was identified during a study of blood T cells in healthy people across ages. General study results and limits: The percentage of naive T cells correlated strongly with TCR beta diversity. With age, beta diversity per million T cells declined roughly linearly, significantly by 40.

V lost 2 bases to trimming and J lost 5 bases; unmatched junction nucleotides: 8. This CDR3 contains 15 residues. From germline, CDR1 is SNHLY and CDR2 FYNNEI. For the second PCR, which ran for 7 to 11 cycles, a sample-barcoded 5' primer and a J-beta primer mix were used. Via MiXCR, TCRdb re-called the 5' RACE reads, giving one row per CDR3 protein. The sample has 700,000 to 950,000 distinct CDR3 sequences; roughly 41% are singletons. This clonotype has a handful of counts. What it recognizes is unknown. The chain carries TRBV2 and TRBJ2-7; 8 nucleotides line up with TRBD1. Sample: blood. The receptor was isolated from a woman in her sixties or seventies in good health. Written as DNA, the CDR3 is TGTGCCAGCAGTGAAATGGGACAGGCCCTAGACGAGCAGTACTTC. Its protein product is CASSEMGQALDEQYF.